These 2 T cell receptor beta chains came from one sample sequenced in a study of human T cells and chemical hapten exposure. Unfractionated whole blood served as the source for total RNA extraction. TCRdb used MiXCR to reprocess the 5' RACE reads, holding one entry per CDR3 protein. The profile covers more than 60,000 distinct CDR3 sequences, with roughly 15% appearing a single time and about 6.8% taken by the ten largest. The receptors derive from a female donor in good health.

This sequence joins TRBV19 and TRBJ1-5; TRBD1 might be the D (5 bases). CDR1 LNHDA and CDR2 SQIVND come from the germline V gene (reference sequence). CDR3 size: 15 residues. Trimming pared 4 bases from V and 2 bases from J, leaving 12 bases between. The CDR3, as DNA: TGTGCCAGTAGTAGGGGGGACGCGGGCAATCAGCCCCAGCATTTT. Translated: CASSRGDAGNQPQHF.

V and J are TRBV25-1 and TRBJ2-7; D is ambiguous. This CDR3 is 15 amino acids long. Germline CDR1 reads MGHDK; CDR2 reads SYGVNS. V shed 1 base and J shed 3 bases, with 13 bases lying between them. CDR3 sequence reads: CASSESGAKDYEQYF. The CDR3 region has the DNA TGTGCCAGCAGTGAATCTGGCGCTAAGGACTACGAGCAGTACTTC.